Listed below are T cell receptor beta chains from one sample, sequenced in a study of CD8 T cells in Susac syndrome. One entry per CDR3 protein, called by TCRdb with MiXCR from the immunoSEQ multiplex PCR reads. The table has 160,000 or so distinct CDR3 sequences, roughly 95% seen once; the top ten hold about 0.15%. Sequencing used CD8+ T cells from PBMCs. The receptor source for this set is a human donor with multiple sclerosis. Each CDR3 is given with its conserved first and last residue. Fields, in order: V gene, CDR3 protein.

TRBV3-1,CASSYTRGHSHEQYF
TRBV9,CASSVDPAGEQFF
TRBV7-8,CASSLASGRADREQYF
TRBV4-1,CASSPFGASEAFF
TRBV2,CASRNEWGGADTQYF
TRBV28,CASSSRLAGGEQYF
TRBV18,CASSPSGAIEVTDTQYF
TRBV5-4,CASSLAAGPDNEQFF
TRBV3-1,CASSQDKASLNEQFF
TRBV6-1,CASSEGHYYEQYF
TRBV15,CATSRDLTLGTAYGYTF
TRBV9,CASSVISGGEQYF
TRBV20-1,CSARDVVGDLYNEQFF
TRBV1,CTSSQGITRETQYF
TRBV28,CASSPDRAVRDTQYF
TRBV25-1,CASSPVRSSGRAIQETQYF
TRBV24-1,CATSTGAGANYGYTF
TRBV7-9,CASSLASGTGWTEAFF
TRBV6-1,CASIDGGALYGYTF
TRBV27,CASSRAGVEQYF
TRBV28,CASHLHSSTDTQYF
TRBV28,CASSNGQGGLDEQYF
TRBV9,CASSVGLAERTDTQYF
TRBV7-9,CATSGMSTDTQYF
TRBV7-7,CASTYGGSSYEQYF
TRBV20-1,CSASLAGQFVGTDTQYF
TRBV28,CASSLSRRAGPEAFF
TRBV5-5,CASSLALVYEQYF
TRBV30,CAWSPHEFPYEQYF
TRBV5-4,CASSAPGSNEQFF
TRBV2,CASSGVQQPQHF
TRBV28,CASSLLPGLINEKLFF
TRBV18,CASSPGKPYQETQYF
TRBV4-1,CASSQVSGRGSYNEQFF
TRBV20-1,CSAIGDSYEQYF
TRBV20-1,CSVHGYTF
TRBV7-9,CASSLSHPFQETQYF
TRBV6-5,CASSYNGGDRYNEQFF
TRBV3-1,CASSQDRSGKQYF
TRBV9,CASSVALSGREAFF
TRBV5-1,CASSSTSPGQGNEAFF
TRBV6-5,CASSADTYYGYTF
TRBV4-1,CASSQVLGREVGYTF